The 21 T cell receptor beta chains listed next were all sequenced from one sample in a study of blood T cell repertoires in COVID-19. Sequencing used immunoSEQ multiplex PCR; TCRdb keeps in-frame clones, though not all of them. The sample carries about 22,000 clones, about 90% recorded once. Sequencing was performed on peripheral blood. These TCRs come from a woman aged 70-85 years with active COVID-19.

The rearrangement uses TRBV4-3 and TRBJ1-4; D might be TRBD1 (5 bases). Germline CDR1 LGHNA, CDR2 YSLEER. V was clipped by 1 base and J by 7 bases, with 19 bases between them. The CDR3 totals 17 residues. The DNA for the CDR3 is TGCGCCAGCAGCCAAGCGCCGGGACTCCTTGTGGGTGAAAAACTGTTTTTT. Translated: CASSQAPGLLVGEKLFF.

This rearrangement joins TRBV2 to TRBJ2-2, with a tentative D call TRBD1 (5 bases). The CDR3 extends over 16 amino acids. V dropped 4 bases and J dropped 4 bases, with 16 bases sitting between them. Germline V lookup: CDR1 SNHLY, CDR2 FYNNEI. CDR3 bases: TGTGCCAGCAGTGTTATCGCAGGGCACGTCACCGGGGAGCTGTTTTTT. It translates to CASSVIAGHVTGELFF.

This clone occurred a few times. The gene calls are TRBV18 and TRBJ1-2; D gene uncertain. V lost 2 bases, J lost 5 bases, and 9 bases lay in between. Per germline, CDR1 KGHSH and CDR2 LQKENI. The CDR3 covers 13 residues. In DNA form, the CDR3 reads TGTGCCAGCTCACCAGAGGGTCGGTATGGCTACACCTTC. It specifies CASSPEGRYGYTF. The full variable domain, rest sourced from reference TRBV18 and TRBJ1-2, is NAGVMQNPRHLVRRRGQEARLRCSPMKGHSHVYWYRQLPEEGLKFMVYLQKENIIDESGMPKERFSAEFPKEGPSILRIQQVVRGDSAAYFCASSPEGRYGYTFGSGTRLTVV.

This chain joins TRBV7-9 and TRBJ2-1; D is ambiguous. V lost 0 bases to trimming and J lost 5 bases, with 2 bases between them. The germline gives CDR1 SEHNR, CDR2 FQNEAQ (reference sequence). The CDR3 has 12 residues. This CDR3 reads CASSLADNEQFF. The CDR3 DNA follows: TGTGCCAGCAGCTTAGCCGACAATGAGCAGTTCTTC.

The chain couples TRBV30 to TRBJ1-2, with 11 nucleotides matching TRBD1. Germline lookup yields CDR1 GTSNPN and CDR2 SVGIG (reference sequence). J gave up 7 bases and V 5 bases, and 3 bases lay outside the gene matches. CDR3 size: 12 residues. The CDR3 here is CAWGQGAGGYTF. CDR3 DNA sequence: TGTGCCTGGGGACAGGGGGCCGGTGGCTACACCTTC.

The rearrangement joins TRBV29-1 to TRBJ1-2; 10 bases map to TRBD1. This CDR3 region has 14 residues. Germline V lookup: CDR1 SQVTM, CDR2 ANQGSEA. After removal of 4 bases from V and 6 bases from J, the junction contained 8 bases not matched to a gene. CDR3 in amino acids: CSVVGAGTGDGYTF. CDR3 nucleotide sequence: TGCAGCGTTGTGGGGGCCGGGACAGGGGATGGCTACACCTTC.

This chain uses TRBV5-4 with TRBJ2-1; the D gene is possibly TRBD1 (5 bases). The germline V gene has CDR1 SGHNT and CDR2 YYREEE (reference sequence). CDR3 length equals 16 residues. Deletions cut 0 bases from V and 4 bases from J, with 14 bases between. The CDR3 DNA sequence: TGTGCCAGCAGCTTGGGTGGTCCTCAGGGTTACAATGAGCAGTTCTTC. This sequence encodes CASSLGGPQGYNEQFF. Drawing the rest from reference TRBV5-4 and TRBJ2-1, the complete variable domain is ETGVTQSPTHLIKTRGQQVTLRCSSQSGHNTVSWYQQALGQGPQFIFQYYREEENGRGNFPPRFSGLQFPNYSSELNVNALELDDSALYLCASSLGGPQGYNEQFFGPGTRLTVL.

The chain carries TRBV10-3 and TRBJ2-7, with 7 positions matching TRBD2. CDR3 length: 15 residues. Germline CDR1 reads ENHRY; CDR2 reads SYGVKD. V was pared by 3 bases and J by 4 bases, with 9 bases of the junction left unmatched. The CDR3 DNA follows: TGTGCCATCAGTGACCTAGCGCGGGAGACATACGAGCAGTACTTC. Protein: CAISDLARETYEQYF.

The chain carries TRBV27 and TRBJ1-5; the D gene is possibly TRBD1 (6 bases). Germline V lookup: CDR1 MNHEY, CDR2 SMNVEV (reference sequence). Trimming removed 2 bases from V and 6 bases from J, with 14 bases in between. The CDR3 covers 15 residues. CDR3 in amino acids: CASSLLGGPSQPQHF. The CDR3 DNA sequence: TGTGCCAGCAGTTTACTCGGGGGGCCGAGTCAGCCCCAGCATTTT.

The gene calls are TRBV11-2 and TRBJ2-1, with D hard to call. The CDR3 is made up of 14 amino acids. Germline CDR1 SGHAT, CDR2 FQNNGV. V was cut by 2 bases and J by 8 bases, with 13 bases left in between. CDR3 residues: CASSLMRGSDEQFF. CDR3 nucleotides: TGTGCCAGCAGCTTAATGCGAGGAAGCGATGAGCAGTTCTTC. The whole variable domain, remainder taken from reference TRBV11-2 and TRBJ2-1, is EAGVAQSPRYKIIEKRQSVAFWCNPISGHATLYWYQQILGQGPKLLIQFQNNGVVDDSQLPKDRFSAERLKGVDSTLKIQPAKLEDSAVYLCASSLMRGSDEQFFGPGTRLTVL.

This chain connects TRBV11-2 to TRBJ2-1, with 8 bases that match TRBD1. The CDR3 extends over 14 amino acids. Germline CDR1 SGHAT, CDR2 FQNNGV. Trimming removed 0 bases from V and 7 bases from J; junction bases left unmatched: 2. CDR3 bases: TGTGCCAGCAGCTTAGACAGGGGGCTGAATGAGCAGTTCTTC. Translation gives CASSLDRGLNEQFF.

The V call is TRBV7-2, the J call TRBJ2-7, with D uncertain. Trimming took 4 bases from V and 2 from J, leaving 9 bases between them. The CDR3 has 13 residues. Germline CDR1 SGHTA, CDR2 FQGNSA. Here the CDR3 reads CASSSQRAYEQYF. Here the CDR3 DNA reads TGTGCCAGCAGCTCCCAACGAGCCTACGAGCAGTACTTC.

This chain links TRBV2 with TRBJ1-5; TRBD1 might be the D (5 bases). Trimming stripped 6 bases from V and 4 bases from J, with 16 bases between. The CDR3 totals 15 residues. CDR1 is SNHLY and CDR2 is FYNNEI in the germline V gene. This CDR3 reads CASRPRDWNNQPQHF. DNA for the CDR3: TGTGCCAGCAGGCCCCGGGACTGGAATAATCAGCCCCAGCATTTT.

The DNA of the CDR3 is TGTGCCAGCAGTCTGGACAGGGTCTATGGCTACACCTTC. Its protein product is CASSLDRVYGYTF. The J gene is TRBJ1-2, the V gene TRBV28; 8 bases are a match to TRBD1. The V and J ends lost 5 bases and 4 bases, in that order; junction bases with no gene match: 3. The CDR3 spans 13 residues. CDR1 MDHEN and CDR2 SYDVKM come from the germline V gene.

V is TRBV6-5 and J is TRBJ2-7; no definite D call. The CDR3 totals 14 residues. V lost 3 bases to trimming and J lost 0 bases, with 9 bases between them. Germline values: CDR1 MNHEY, CDR2 SVGAGI. The CDR3 bases are TGTGCCAGCAGTTATGCAGGAAGCTCCTACGAGCAGTACTTC. Translated: CASSYAGSSYEQYF.

The chain is built from TRBV5-4 and TRBJ2-7, with D possibly TRBD1 on 7 matching bases. The length of the CDR3 is 15 residues. The V gene's germline CDR1 is SGHNT and CDR2 YYREEE (reference sequence). The germline V and J ends were trimmed by 4 bases and 0 bases, with 14 bases remaining between them. CDR3 bases: TGTGCCAGCAGCCAGGGGGGACGGCGCTCCTACGAGCAGTACTTC. Amino acid sequence: CASSQGGRRSYEQYF.

The rearrangement joins TRBV4-2 to TRBJ2-7; 9 bases are shared with TRBD2. The CDR3 has 18 amino acids. The V gene's germline CDR1 is LGHNA and CDR2 YNFKEQ. The V and J ends lost 0 bases and 3 bases, in that order; junction bases with no gene match: 12. CDR3 DNA: TGTGCCAGCAGCCAAGAACGTAGCGGGAGTGGCGGGTTCTACGAGCAGTACTTC. Amino acids: CASSQERSGSGGFYEQYF.

The J gene is TRBJ2-1, the V gene TRBV6-2 or TRBV6-3; 9 bases align to TRBD2. The CDR3 has 17 residues. Germline-derived CDR1 and CDR2 are MNHEY and SVGEGT. V dropped 0 bases and J dropped 4; count of bases not matched to a gene: 7. The chain's CDR3 is CASSYSSRLAGYNEQFF. As DNA, the CDR3 is TGTGCCAGCAGTTACTCGTCTCGGCTAGCGGGATACAATGAGCAGTTCTTC.

V and J are TRBV4-1 and TRBJ1-5; D remains unclear. Germline V gene sequence: CDR1 MGHRA, CDR2 YSYEKL. The CDR3 has 14 residues. The ends were cut back, 4 bases at V and 7 bases at J, with 14 bases in the middle. The CDR3 reads CASSLGLPGQPQHF. The CDR3 DNA sequence: TGCGCCAGCAGCCTAGGACTCCCGGGGCAGCCCCAGCATTTT.

This chain links TRBV7-9 with TRBJ1-6; possibly TRBD1 for D (5 bases). This CDR3 is 13 amino acids long. V was cut by 8 bases and J by 13 bases, with 18 bases left in between. The V gene's germline CDR1 is SEHNR and CDR2 FQNEAQ (reference sequence). This chain's CDR3 is CASRSAGPGPLHF. The CDR3 bases are TGTGCCAGCCGATCGGCGGGACCGGGCCCCCTCCACTTT.

The chain links TRBV28 to TRBJ1-5; TRBD1 is a possible D gene (5 bases). This CDR3 region has 14 residues. Trimming pared 6 bases from V and 2 bases from J, leaving 11 bases between. Germline V gene sequence: CDR1 MDHEN, CDR2 SYDVKM. The CDR3 reads CASSSRGGNQPQHF. CDR3 sequence (DNA): TGTGCCAGCAGCTCCCGGGGGGGCAATCAGCCCCAGCATTTT. Combining the CDR3 with reference TRBV28 and TRBJ1-5 gives the whole variable domain DVKVTQSSRYLVKRTGEKVFLECVQDMDHENMFWYRQDPGLGLRLIYFSYDVKMKEKGDIPEGYSVSREKKERFSLILESASTNQTSMYLCASSSRGGNQPQHFGDGTRLSIL.